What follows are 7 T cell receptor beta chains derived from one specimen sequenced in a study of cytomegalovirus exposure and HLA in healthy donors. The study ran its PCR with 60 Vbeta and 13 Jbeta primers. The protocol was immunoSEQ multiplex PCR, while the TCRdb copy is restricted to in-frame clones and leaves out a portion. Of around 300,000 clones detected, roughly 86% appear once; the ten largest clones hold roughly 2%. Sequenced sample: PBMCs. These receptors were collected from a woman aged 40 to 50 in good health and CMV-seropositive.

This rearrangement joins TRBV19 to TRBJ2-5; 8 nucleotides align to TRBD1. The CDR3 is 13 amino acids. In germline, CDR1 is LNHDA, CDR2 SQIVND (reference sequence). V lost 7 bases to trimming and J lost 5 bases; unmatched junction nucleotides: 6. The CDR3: CASTPTGAETQYF. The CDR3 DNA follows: TGTGCCAGTACTCCGACAGGGGCGGAGACCCAGTACTTC.

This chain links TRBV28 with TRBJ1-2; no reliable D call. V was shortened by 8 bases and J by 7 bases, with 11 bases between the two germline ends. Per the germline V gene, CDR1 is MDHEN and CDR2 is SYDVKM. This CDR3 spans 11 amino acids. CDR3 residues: CASEETSGYTF. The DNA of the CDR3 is TGTGCCAGCGAGGAAACAAGTGGCTACACCTTC.

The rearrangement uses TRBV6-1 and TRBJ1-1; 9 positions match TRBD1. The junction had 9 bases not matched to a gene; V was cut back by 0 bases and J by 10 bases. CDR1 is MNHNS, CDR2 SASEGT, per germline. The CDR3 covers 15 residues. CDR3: CASSEALNRGLGAFF. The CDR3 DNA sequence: TGTGCCAGCAGTGAAGCACTAAACAGGGGGCTAGGAGCTTTCTTT.

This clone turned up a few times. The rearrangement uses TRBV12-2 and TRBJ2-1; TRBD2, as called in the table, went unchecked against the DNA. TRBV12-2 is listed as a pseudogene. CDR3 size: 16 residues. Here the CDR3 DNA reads TGTGCAAGTCGCTCGCTAGCGGGAGGGCCGCATAATGAGCAGTTCTTC. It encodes CASRSLAGGPHNEQFF.

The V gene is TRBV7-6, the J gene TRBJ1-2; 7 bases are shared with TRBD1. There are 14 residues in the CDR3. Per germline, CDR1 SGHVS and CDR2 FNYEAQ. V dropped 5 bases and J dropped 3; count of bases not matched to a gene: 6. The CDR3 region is CASSLRQGDYGYTF. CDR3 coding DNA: TGTGCCAGCAGCCTTCGCCAGGGGGACTATGGCTACACCTTC.

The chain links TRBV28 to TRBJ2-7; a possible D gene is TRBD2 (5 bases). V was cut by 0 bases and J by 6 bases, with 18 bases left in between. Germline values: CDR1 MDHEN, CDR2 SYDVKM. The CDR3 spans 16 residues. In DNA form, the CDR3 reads TGTGCCAGCAGTTTATGGTCGACGAGGGCCCCTCGCGAGCAGTACTTC. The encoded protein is CASSLWSTRAPREQYF.

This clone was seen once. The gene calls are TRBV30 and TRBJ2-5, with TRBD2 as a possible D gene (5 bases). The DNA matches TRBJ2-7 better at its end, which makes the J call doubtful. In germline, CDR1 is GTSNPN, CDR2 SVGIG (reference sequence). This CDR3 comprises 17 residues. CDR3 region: CAWSVLFGEPRRPEQYF. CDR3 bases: TGTGCCTGGAGTGTACTATTTGGGGAGCCGCGTCGTCCCGAGCAGTACTTC.